A single sample is the source of the 8 T cell receptor beta chains below, sequenced in a study of regulatory T cells in long-lasting Graves disease. Arm-PCR of CDR3 regions and iRepertoire HTBI primers were the basis on which TCR beta libraries were built. TCRdb analysed the multiplex PCR reads with MiXCR anew, one entry per CDR3 protein. The sample lists more than 350,000 distinct CDR3 sequences, over 20% occurring once. Time point in this sample: persistent/refractory GD, antithyroid drugs over 5 years with positive TRAb. RNA from PBMCs was the source of the TCR library. The sequences come from peripheral blood mononuclear cells (PBMCs), collected when the disease was refractory, from a patient treated with antithyroid drugs. The source of these receptors is a female donor with Graves disease.

This clonotype was seen repeatedly, ten times or more. The chain recombines TRBV28 with TRBJ2-1, with TRBD2 as a possible D gene (5 bases). V was pared by 5 bases and J by 10 bases, with 9 bases between. Germline CDR1 and CDR2: MDHEN and SYDVKM. This CDR3 is 11 amino acids long. The CDR3, as DNA: TGTGCCAGCAGTCGGAAGCGGGAGCAGTTCTTC. Translation gives CASSRKREQFF.

A word on this clonotype: A read error may explain this, as a much larger clone is one base away. The chain uses TRBV28 and TRBJ2-5; perhaps D is TRBD1 or TRBD2 (5 bases each). Looked up from germline, CDR1 is MDHEN and CDR2 is SYDVKM. Trimming pared 7 bases from V and 7 bases from J, leaving 16 bases between. The CDR3 totals 13 residues. The CDR3 DNA sequence: TGTGCCAGCACGGGACCCCTACGGGGGACCCAGTACTTC. Translating gives CASTGPLRGTQYF.

The chain carries TRBV2 and TRBJ2-1; 8 nucleotides align to TRBD1. With V trimmed by 10 bases and J by 9 bases, 11 bases remained unmatched. The CDR3 sequence is 13 residues long. Germline V gives CDR1 SNHLY, CDR2 FYNNEI. CDR3 region: CANNRQGWSEQFF. The CDR3 coding sequence is TGTGCCAATAACAGACAGGGGTGGTCTGAGCAGTTCTTC. Using reference TRBV2 and TRBJ2-1 for the parts outside the CDR3, the full variable domain is EPEVTQTPSHQVTQMGQEVILRCVPISNHLYFYWYRQILGQKVEFLVSFYNNEISEKSEIFDDQFSVERPDGSNFTLKIRSTKLEDSAMYFCANNRQGWSEQFFGPGTRLTVL.

The table lists this clonotype with a few counts. V gene TRBV2 combines with J gene TRBJ1-3; D not resolved. Deletions cut 1 base from V and 2 bases from J, with 9 bases between. The CDR3 has 15 amino acids. The V gene's germline CDR1 is SNHLY and CDR2 FYNNEI. CDR3 in amino acids: CASSEEAAAGNTIYF. DNA for the CDR3: TGTGCCAGCAGTGAAGAAGCGGCGGCTGGAAACACCATATATTTT.

The rearrangement uses TRBV5-1 and TRBJ2-5, with D tentatively TRBD1 (6 bases). The length of the CDR3 is 15 residues. Trimming left V 2 bases short and J 1 base short, with 12 bases between. Germline CDR1 reads SGHRS; CDR2 reads YFSETQ. The CDR3 DNA sequence: TGCGCCAGCAGCTTACAGGACAGCTCCCAAGAGACCCAGTACTTC. It specifies CASSLQDSSQETQYF.

The chain couples TRBV11-2 to TRBJ2-1; no definite D call. Trimming took off 5 bases at V and 4 bases at J, with 12 bases between the two ends. CDR3 size: 14 residues. CDR1 SGHAT and CDR2 FQNNGV come from the germline V gene. This CDR3 reads CASSPSSNYNEQFF. The DNA of the CDR3 is TGTGCCAGCAGCCCGTCGAGCAATTACAATGAGCAGTTCTTC. Full variable domain (remainder filled in from reference TRBV11-2 and TRBJ2-1): EAGVAQSPRYKIIEKRQSVAFWCNPISGHATLYWYQQILGQGPKLLIQFQNNGVVDDSQLPKDRFSAERLKGVDSTLKIQPAKLEDSAVYLCASSPSSNYNEQFFGPGTRLTVL.

The genes are TRBV7-9 and TRBJ2-7, with 12 bases aligning to TRBD1. V trimming: 3 bases; J trimming: 5 bases; junction bases outside the gene matches: 5. Germline V gene data show CDR1 as SEHNR and CDR2 as FQNEAQ (reference sequence). This CDR3 contains 15 residues. The CDR3 DNA is TGTGCCAGCAGCTTGGGACAGGGGGCTATCGACGAGCAGTACTTC. Translation: CASSLGQGAIDEQYF.

The chain combines TRBV7-4 with TRBJ1-5; D is undetermined. V lost 1 base and J lost 7, with 8 bases in between. CDR1 and CDR2 (germline): SGHVT, SQSDAQ. CDR3 length: 13 residues. This CDR3 is CASSLVKGQPQHF. CDR3 nucleotides: TGTGCCAGCAGCTTAGTTAAGGGACAGCCCCAGCATTTT.